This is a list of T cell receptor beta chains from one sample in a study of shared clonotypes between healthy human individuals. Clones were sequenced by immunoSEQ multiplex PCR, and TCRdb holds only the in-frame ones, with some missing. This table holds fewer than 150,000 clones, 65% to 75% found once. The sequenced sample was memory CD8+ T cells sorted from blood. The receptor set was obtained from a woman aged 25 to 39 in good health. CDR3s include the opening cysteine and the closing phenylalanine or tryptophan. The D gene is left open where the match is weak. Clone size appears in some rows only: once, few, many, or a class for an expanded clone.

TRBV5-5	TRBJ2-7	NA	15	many	TGTGCCAGCGGATTGGCGACGGATCCCTCCTACGAGCAGTACTTC	CASGLATDPSYEQYF
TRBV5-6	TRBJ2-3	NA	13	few	TGTGCCAGCAGCGCGGCTAGCACAGATACGCAGTATTTT	CASSAASTDTQYF
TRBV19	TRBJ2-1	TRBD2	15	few	TGTGCCAGTAGAAACCCTAGCGGGGGGGGCAATGAGCAGTTCTTC	CASRNPSGGGNEQFF
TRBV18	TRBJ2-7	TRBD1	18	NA	TGTGCCAGCTCACCCACCGGGACAGGGATACCCGGCGCCTACGAGCAGTACTTC	CASSPTGTGIPGAYEQYF
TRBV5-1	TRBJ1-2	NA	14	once	TGCGCCAGCAGCCCCATGCCAGCAGTCTATGGCTACACCTTC	CASSPMPAVYGYTF
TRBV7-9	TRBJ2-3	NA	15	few	TGTGCCAGCAGCTTACAGGCAGTCGACACAGATACGCAGTATTTT	CASSLQAVDTDTQYF
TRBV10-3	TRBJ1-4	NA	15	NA	TGTGCCATCAGTGACATTGGTACTGGGGGTGAAAAACTGTTTTTT	CAISDIGTGGEKLFF
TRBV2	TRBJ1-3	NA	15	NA	TGTGCCAGCAGTGAATGGGGGGTGACTGGAAACACCATATATTTT	CASSEWGVTGNTIYF
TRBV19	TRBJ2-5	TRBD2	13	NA	TGTGCCAGTAGTATCCCGGGAGGGAAGACCCAGTACTTC	CASSIPGGKTQYF
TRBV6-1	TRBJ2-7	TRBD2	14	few	TGTGCCAGCATAAGGGGGACTAGCGGAGGCGAGCAGTACTTC	CASIRGTSGGEQYF
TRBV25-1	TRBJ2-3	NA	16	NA	TGTGCCAGCAGTGGGGGGCGGGAGATGGACCCAGATACGCAGTATTTT	CASSGGREMDPDTQYF
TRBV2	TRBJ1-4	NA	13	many	TGTGCCAGCAGGGATAAATCGGGTGAAAAACTGTTTTTT	CASRDKSGEKLFF
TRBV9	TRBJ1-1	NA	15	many	TGTGCCAGCAGCGTAGCTCCAGGGCAAGCCACTGAAGCTTTCTTT	CASSVAPGQATEAFF
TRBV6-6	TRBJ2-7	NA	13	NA	TGTGCCAGCAGTTACTGGACTATCAGCGAGCAGTACTTC	CASSYWTISEQYF
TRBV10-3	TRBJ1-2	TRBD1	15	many	TGTGCCATCAACCCGAGACAGGGGGCAAACTATGGCTACACCTTC	CAINPRQGANYGYTF
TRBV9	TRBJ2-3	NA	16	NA	TGTGCCAGCAGCGGAGAAGTGGGCGGGAGCACAGATACGCAGTATTTT	CASSGEVGGSTDTQYF
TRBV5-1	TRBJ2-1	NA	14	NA	TGCGCCAGCAGCCCCTGGAGTTCCGCCCCGGAGCAGTTCTTC	CASSPWSSAPEQFF
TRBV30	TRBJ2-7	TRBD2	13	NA	TGTGCCACAGGGACTAGCGATACCTACGAGCAGTACTTC	CATGTSDTYEQYF
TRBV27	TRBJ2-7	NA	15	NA	TGTGCCAGCAGCCACATTCCGCCTAGAACCTACGAGCAGTACTTC	CASSHIPPRTYEQYF
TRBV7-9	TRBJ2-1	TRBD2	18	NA	TGTGCCAGCAGCTTAGGTCTTCGGGCTAGCGGACTAATAAATGAGCAGTTCTTC	CASSLGLRASGLINEQFF
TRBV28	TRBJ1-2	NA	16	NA	TGTGCCAGCAGCCCCGCCCCAGGGTCGGTATCCTATGGCTACACCTTC	CASSPAPGSVSYGYTF
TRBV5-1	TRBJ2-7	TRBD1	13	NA	TGCGCCACCTGGGACGGGACAGGGCACGAGCAGTACTTC	CATWDGTGHEQYF
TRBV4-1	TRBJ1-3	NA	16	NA	TGCGCCAGCAGCCACCTTGAGGTCCTTTCTGGAAACACCATATATTTT	CASSHLEVLSGNTIYF
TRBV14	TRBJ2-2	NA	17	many	TGTGCCAGCAGCCATGAACTCAGCGGAGAGAACACCGGGGAGCTGTTTTTT	CASSHELSGENTGELFF
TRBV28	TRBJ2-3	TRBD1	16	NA	TGTGCCAGCAGCTCTCAACCGGGACAGGGCCCAGATACGCAGTATTTT	CASSSQPGQGPDTQYF
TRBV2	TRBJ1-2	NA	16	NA	TGTGCCAGCAGTGTATGGCGTCTTGGGGCCGCCTATGGCTACACCTTC	CASSVWRLGAAYGYTF
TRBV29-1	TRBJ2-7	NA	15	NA	TGCAGCGTTGATCAGGGGCAGGGGTTAGGGTACGAGCAGTACTTC	CSVDQGQGLGYEQYF
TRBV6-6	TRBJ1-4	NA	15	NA	TGTGCCAGCAGTTACTCGACGGGTCTTAATGAAAAACTGTTTTTT	CASSYSTGLNEKLFF
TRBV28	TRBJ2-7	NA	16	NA	TGTGCCAGCAGTTTAATGAGAGTCCCATTACTCTACGAGCAGTACTTC	CASSLMRVPLLYEQYF
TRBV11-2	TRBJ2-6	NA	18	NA	TGTGCCAGCAGCGCGTGCAGCAAGCAACAAAGTCGGGCCAACGTCCTGACTTTC	CASSACSKQQSRANVLTF
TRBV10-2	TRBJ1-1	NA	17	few	TGCGCCAGCAGTGAGCATCCCTGGGGGCTAGATAGCACTGAAGCTTTCTTT	CASSEHPWGLDSTEAFF
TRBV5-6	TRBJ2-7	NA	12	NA	TGTGCCAGCAGCCCGCAGAACTACGAGCAGTACTTC	CASSPQNYEQYF
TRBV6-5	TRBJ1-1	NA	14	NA	TGTGCCAGCAGTTACTCGGTTGGGGACACTGAAGCTTTCTTT	CASSYSVGDTEAFF
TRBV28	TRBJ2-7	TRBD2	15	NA	TGTGCCAGCAGGCCCGGGACTAGCGTCTCCTACGAGCAGTACTTC	CASRPGTSVSYEQYF